Each of the 5 T cell receptor beta chains below was sequenced from the same sample in a study of blood T cell repertoires in COVID-19. The protocol was immunoSEQ multiplex PCR, while the TCRdb copy is restricted to in-frame clones and leaves out a portion. The sample carries fewer than 250,000 clones, approximately 81% recorded once. Sequenced input: peripheral blood. These receptors were taken from an elderly woman with COVID-19, enrolled during active disease.

The V gene is TRBV11-2, the J gene TRBJ1-1, with 12 bases lining up with TRBD1. The CDR3 has 16 residues. With V trimmed by 1 base and J by 5 bases, 5 bases remained unmatched. CDR1 is SGHAT, CDR2 FQNNGV, per germline. The CDR3 coding sequence is TGTGCCAGCAGCTTAGCGGGACAGGGGGCCTATACTGAAGCTTTCTTT. Its translation: CASSLAGQGAYTEAFF.

The rearrangement links TRBV28 to TRBJ2-5; D uncertain. This CDR3 region has 11 residues. With 7 bases removed from V and 5 bases from J, the gap between germline ends came to 8 bases. The germline gives CDR1 MDHEN, CDR2 SYDVKM. The CDR3 nucleotides are TGTGCCAGCACGTCCCGGGAGACCCAGTACTTC. This translates into CASTSRETQYF.

The gene calls are TRBV6-4 and TRBJ2-7; D is possibly TRBD1 (6 bases). Germline V gives CDR1 MRHNA, CDR2 SNTAGT. V was cut by 6 bases and J by 9 bases, with 18 bases left in between. This CDR3 has 13 amino acids. The CDR3 spells CASSPSQGTAQYF. For the CDR3, the DNA is TGTGCCAGCAGCCCTTCCCAGGGGACCGCGCAGTACTTC.

This chain connects TRBV28 to TRBJ1-2; 7 positions match TRBD1. V shed 8 bases and J 7 bases; nucleotides not matched to a gene: 4. CDR3 length: 11 residues. Germline V gene data show CDR1 as MDHEN and CDR2 as SYDVKM. The CDR3 protein is CASGYRGGYTF. The CDR3 DNA follows: TGTGCCAGCGGTTACAGGGGTGGCTACACCTTC.

J is TRBJ1-5 and V is TRBV24-1; D ambiguous. The CDR3 has 13 amino acids. Germline CDR1 KGHDR, CDR2 SFDVKD. V was shortened by 5 bases and J by 6 bases, with 10 bases between the two germline ends. This chain's CDR3 is CATSAAGGQPQHF. The DNA for the CDR3 is TGTGCCACCAGTGCGGCAGGAGGTCAGCCCCAGCATTTT.